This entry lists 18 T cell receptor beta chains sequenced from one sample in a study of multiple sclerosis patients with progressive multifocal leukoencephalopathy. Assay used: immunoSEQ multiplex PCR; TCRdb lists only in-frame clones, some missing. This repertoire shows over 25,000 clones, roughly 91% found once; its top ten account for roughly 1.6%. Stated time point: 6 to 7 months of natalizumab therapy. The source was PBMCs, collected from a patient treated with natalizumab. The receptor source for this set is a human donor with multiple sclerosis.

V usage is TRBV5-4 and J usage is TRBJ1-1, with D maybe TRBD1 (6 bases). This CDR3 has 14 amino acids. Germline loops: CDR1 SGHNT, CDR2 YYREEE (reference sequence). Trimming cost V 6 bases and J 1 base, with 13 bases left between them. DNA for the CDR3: TGTGCCAGCAACTCCCCGGACAGGAACACTGAAGCTTTCTTT. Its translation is CASNSPDRNTEAFF.

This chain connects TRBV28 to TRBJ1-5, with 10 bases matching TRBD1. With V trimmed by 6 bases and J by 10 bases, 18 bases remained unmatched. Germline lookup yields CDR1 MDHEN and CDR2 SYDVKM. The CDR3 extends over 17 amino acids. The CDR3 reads CASRNGPMIRQGAPQHF. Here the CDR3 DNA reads TGTGCCAGCAGGAACGGACCAATGATTAGACAGGGGGCCCCCCAGCATTTT. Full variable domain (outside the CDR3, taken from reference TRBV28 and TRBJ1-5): DVKVTQSSRYLVKRTGEKVFLECVQDMDHENMFWYRQDPGLGLRLIYFSYDVKMKEKGDIPEGYSVSREKKERFSLILESASTNQTSMYLCASRNGPMIRQGAPQHFGDGTRLSIL.

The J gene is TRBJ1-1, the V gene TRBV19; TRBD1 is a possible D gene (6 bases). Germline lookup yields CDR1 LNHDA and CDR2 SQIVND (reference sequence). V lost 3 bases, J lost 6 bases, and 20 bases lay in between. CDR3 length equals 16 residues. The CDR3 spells CASSMGAGTHGAEAFF. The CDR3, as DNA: TGTGCCAGTAGTATGGGGGCCGGGACGCACGGCGCTGAAGCTTTCTTT.

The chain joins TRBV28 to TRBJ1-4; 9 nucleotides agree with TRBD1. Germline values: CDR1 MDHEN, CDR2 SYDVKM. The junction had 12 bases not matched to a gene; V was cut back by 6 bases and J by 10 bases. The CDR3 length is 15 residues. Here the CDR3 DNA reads TGTGCCAGCAGCCGAGGGGGACAGGGTGATGGAAAACTGTTTTTT. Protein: CASSRGGQGDGKLFF.

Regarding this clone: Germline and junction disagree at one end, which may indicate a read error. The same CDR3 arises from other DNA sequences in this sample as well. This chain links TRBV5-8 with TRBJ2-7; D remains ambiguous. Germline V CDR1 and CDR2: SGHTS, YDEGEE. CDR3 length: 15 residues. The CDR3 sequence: CASSLEGRRLRAVDF. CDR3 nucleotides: TGTGCCAGCAGCTTGGAGGGCAGGCGTCTACGAGCAGTTGACTTC.

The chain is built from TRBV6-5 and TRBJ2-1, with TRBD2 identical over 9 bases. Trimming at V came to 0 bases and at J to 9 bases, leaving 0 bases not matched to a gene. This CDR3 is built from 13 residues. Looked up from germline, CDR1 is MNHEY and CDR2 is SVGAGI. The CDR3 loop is CASSYSGLAEQFF. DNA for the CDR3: TGTGCCAGCAGTTACTCGGGACTAGCTGAGCAGTTCTTC.

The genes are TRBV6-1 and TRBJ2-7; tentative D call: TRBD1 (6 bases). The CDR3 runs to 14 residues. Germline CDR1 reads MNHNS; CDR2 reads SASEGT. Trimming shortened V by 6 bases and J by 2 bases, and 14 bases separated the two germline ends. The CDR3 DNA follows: TGTGCCAGCAGCCCAACCGGACAGACCTACGAGCAGTACTTC. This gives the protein CASSPTGQTYEQYF.

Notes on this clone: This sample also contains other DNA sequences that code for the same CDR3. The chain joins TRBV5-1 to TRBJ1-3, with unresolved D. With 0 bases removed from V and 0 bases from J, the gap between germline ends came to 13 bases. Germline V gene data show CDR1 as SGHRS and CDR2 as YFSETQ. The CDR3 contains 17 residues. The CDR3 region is CASSLGLGRLSGNTIYF. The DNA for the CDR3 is TGCGCCAGCAGCTTGGGCCTCGGACGCCTCTCTGGAAACACCATATATTTT.

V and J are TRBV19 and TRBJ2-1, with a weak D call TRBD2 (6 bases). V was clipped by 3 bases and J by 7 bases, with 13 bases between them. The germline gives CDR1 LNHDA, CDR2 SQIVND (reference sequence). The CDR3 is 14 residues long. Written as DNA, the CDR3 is TGTGCCAGTAGTATTTCCAGCGGAGGGAATGAGCAGTTCTTC. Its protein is CASSISSGGNEQFF. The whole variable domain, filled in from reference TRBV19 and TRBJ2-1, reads DGGITQSPKYLFRKEGQNVTLSCEQNLNHDAMYWYRQDPGQGLRLIYYSQIVNDFQKGDIAEGYSVSREKKESFPLTVTSAQKNPTAFYLCASSISSGGNEQFFGPGTRLTVL.

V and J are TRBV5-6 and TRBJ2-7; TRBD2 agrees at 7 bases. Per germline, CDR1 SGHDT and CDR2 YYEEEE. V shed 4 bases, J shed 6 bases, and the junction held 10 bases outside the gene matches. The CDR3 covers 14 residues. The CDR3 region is CASSPGRGSREQYF. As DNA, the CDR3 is TGTGCCAGCAGCCCGGGGCGCGGGAGCCGCGAGCAGTACTTC.

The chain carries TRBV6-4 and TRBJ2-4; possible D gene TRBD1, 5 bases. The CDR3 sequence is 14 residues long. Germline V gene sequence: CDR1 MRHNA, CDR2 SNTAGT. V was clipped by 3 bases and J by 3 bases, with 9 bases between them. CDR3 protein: CASSDQGVKNIQYF. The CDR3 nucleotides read TGTGCCAGCAGTGATCAAGGGGTCAAAAACATTCAGTACTTC.

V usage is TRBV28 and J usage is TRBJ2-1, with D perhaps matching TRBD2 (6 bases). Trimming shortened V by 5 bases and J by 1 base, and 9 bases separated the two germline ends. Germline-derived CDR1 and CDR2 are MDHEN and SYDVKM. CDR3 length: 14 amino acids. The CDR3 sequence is CASSPGVSYNEQFF. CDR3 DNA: TGTGCCAGCAGTCCGGGAGTTTCCTACAATGAGCAGTTCTTC.

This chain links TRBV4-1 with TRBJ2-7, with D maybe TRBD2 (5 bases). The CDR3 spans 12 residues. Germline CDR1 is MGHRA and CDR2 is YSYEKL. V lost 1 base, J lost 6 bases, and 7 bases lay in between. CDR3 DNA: TGCGCCAGCAGCCAAGGAGGGATCGAGCAGTACTTC. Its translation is CASSQGGIEQYF.

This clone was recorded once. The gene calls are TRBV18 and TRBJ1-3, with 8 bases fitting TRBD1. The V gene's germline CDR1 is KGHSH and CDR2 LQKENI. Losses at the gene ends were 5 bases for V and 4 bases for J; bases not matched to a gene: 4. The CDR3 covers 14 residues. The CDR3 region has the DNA TGTGCCAGCTCAGCGGGACAGGCCGGAAACACCATATATTTT. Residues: CASSAGQAGNTIYF.

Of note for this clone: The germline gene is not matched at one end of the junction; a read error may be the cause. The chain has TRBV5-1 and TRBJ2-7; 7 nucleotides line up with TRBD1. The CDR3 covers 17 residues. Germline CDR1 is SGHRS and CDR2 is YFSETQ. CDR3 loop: CASSAAGPRDRGDEQHF. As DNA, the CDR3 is TGCGCCAGCAGCGCCGCCGGTCCCCGGGACAGAGGGGACGAGCAGCACTTC.

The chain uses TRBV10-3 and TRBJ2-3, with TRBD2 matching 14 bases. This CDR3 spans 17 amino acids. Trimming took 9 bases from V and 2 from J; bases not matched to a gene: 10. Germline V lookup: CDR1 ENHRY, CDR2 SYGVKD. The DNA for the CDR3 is TGTGCCATTAGAGGCCGGACTAGCGGGAGGTCCACAGATACGCAGTATTTT. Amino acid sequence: CAIRGRTSGRSTDTQYF.

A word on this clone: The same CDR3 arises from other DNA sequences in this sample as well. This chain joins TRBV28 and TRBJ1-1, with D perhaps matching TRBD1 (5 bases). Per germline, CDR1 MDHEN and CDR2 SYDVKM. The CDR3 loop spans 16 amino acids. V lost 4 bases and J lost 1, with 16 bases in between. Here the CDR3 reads CASSSRGGAGNTEAFF. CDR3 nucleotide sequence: TGTGCCAGCAGTTCCCGGGGAGGGGCGGGGAACACTGAAGCTTTCTTT.

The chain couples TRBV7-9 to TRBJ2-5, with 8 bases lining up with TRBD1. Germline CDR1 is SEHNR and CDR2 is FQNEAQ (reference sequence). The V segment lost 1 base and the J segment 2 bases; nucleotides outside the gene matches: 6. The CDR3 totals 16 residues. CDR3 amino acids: CASSLGTQGAQETQYF. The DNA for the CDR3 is TGTGCCAGCAGCTTAGGGACTCAGGGGGCTCAAGAGACCCAGTACTTC.